This TCR beta chain was sequenced for a study of blood T cell repertoires in COVID-19. Overall study context: COVID-19 samples from acute and convalescent phases originated in the United States, Italy and Spain. Nucleic acid was either cDNA or gDNA, and it came from T cells, B-cell-depleted T cells, or PBMCs.

This clone occurred once. V lost 1 base to trimming and J lost 4 bases; unmatched junction nucleotides: 9. In germline, CDR1 is LGHNA, CDR2 YNFKEQ. This CDR3 comprises 16 residues. Original data processing: For nucleated cells, counts were estimated from reference gene primer amplification. Sequenced by immunoSEQ multiplex PCR; TCRdb stores in-frame clones only, minus some. From that table come the V and J calls and clone size; the DNA was used to work out D and trimming. This sample carries about 140,000 clones, about four fifths of them seen once, and the ten largest clones take around 8.4%. The sequence derives from a human donor in a cohort sampled during active COVID-19. The chain recombines TRBV4-2 with TRBJ2-5; 7 bases are shared with TRBD2. Sequencing used peripheral blood. The CDR3 sequence: CASSQVVSGLVETQYF. The CDR3, as DNA: TGTGCCAGCAGCCAAGTCGTTTCAGGACTAGTAGAGACCCAGTACTTC.